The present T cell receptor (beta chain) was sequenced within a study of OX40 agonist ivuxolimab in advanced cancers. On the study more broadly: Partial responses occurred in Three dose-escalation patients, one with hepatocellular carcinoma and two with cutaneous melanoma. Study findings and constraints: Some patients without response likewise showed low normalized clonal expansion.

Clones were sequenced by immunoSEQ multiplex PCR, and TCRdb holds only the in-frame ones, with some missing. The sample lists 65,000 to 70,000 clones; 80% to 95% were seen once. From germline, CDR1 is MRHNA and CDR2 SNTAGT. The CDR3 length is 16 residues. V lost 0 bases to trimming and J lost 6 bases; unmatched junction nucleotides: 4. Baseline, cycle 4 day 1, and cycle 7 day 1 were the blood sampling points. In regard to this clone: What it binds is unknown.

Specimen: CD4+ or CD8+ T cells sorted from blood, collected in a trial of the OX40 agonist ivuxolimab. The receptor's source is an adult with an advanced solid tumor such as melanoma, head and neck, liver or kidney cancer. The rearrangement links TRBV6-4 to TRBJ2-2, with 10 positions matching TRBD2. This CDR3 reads CASSDSSGRAPGELFF. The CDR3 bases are TGTGCCAGCAGTGACTCGAGCGGGAGGGCCCCCGGGGAGCTGTTTTTT.